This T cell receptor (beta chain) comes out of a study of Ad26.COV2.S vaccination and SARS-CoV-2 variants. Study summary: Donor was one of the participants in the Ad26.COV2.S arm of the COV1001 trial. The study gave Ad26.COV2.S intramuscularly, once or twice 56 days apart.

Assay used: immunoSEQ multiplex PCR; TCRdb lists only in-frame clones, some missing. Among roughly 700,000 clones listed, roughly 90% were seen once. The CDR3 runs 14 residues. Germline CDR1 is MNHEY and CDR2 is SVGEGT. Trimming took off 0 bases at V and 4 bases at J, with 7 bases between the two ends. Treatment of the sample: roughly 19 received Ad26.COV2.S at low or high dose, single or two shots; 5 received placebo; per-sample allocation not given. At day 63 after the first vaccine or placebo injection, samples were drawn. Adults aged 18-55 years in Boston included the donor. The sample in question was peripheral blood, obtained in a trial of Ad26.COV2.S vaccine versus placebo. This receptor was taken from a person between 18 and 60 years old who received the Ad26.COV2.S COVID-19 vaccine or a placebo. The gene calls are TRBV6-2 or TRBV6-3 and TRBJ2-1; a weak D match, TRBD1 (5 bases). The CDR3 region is CASSYSGQYNEQFF. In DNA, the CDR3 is TGTGCCAGCAGTTACTCGGGGCAGTACAATGAGCAGTTCTTC.